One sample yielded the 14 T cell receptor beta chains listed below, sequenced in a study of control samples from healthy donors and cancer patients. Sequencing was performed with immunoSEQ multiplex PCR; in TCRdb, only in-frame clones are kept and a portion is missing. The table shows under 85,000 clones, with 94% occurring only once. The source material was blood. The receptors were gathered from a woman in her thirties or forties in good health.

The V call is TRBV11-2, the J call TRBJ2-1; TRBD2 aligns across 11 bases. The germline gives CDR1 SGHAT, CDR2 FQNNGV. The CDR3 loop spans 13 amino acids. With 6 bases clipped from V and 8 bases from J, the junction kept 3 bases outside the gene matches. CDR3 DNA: TGTGCCAGCAGACTAGCGGGAGACTATGAGCAGTTCTTC. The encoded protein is CASRLAGDYEQFF.

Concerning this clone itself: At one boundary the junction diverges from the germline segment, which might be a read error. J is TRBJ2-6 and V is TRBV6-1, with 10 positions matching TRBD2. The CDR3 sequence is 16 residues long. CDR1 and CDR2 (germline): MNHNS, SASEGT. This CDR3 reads CASSEIAGGGPNVLTF. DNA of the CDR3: TGTGCCAGCAGTGAGATAGCGGGGGGTGGGCCCAACGTCCTGACTTTC.

CDR3 region: CASSLGQGQGRNTIYF. CDR3 sequence (DNA): TGTGCCAGCAGCTTAGGCCAGGGACAGGGACGAAACACCATATATTTT. The chain couples TRBV7-6 to TRBJ1-3; 9 nucleotides line up with TRBD1. Unmatched junction bases numbered 6, after V lost 1 base and J lost 5 bases. CDR3 length equals 16 residues. Germline loops: CDR1 SGHVS, CDR2 FNYEAQ.

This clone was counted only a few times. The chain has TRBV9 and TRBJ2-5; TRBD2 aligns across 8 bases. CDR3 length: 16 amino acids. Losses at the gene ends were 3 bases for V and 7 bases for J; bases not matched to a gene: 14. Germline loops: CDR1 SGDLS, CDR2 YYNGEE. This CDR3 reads CASSAPAGGNPGTQYF. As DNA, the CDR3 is TGTGCCAGCAGCGCCCCCGCGGGGGGAAATCCAGGGACCCAGTACTTC.

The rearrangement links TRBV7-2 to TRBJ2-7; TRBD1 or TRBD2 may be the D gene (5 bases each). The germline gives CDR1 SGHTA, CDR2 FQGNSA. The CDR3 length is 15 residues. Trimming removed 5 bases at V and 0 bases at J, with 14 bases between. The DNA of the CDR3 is TGTGCCAGCAGCCCGCTCCCCGGGACCTCCTACGAGCAGTACTTC. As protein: CASSPLPGTSYEQYF.

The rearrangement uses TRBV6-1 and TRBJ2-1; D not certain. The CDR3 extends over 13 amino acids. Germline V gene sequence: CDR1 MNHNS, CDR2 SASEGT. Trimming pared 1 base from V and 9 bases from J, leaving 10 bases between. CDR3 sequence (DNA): TGTGCCAGCAGTGAAGGTATTGTGGTTGAGCAGTTCTTC. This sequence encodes CASSEGIVVEQFF.

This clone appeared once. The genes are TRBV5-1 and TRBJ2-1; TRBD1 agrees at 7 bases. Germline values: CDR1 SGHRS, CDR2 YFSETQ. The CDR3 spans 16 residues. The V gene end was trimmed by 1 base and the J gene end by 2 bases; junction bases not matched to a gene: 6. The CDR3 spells CASSLSDRETYNEQFF. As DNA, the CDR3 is TGCGCCAGCAGCTTGTCTGACAGGGAGACCTACAATGAGCAGTTCTTC.

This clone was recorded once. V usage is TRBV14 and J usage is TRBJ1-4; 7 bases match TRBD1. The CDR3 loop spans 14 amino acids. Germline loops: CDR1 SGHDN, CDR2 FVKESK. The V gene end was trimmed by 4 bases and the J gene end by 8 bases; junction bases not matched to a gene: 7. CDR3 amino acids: CASSLNRGGEKLFF. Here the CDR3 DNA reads TGTGCCAGCAGCCTTAACAGGGGTGGGGAAAAACTGTTTTTT. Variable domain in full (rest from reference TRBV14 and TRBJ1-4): EAGVTQFPSHSVIEKGQTVTLRCDPISGHDNLYWYRRVMGKEIKFLLHFVKESKQDESGMPNNRFLAERTGGTYSTLKVQPAELEDSGVYFCASSLNRGGEKLFFGSGTQLSVL.

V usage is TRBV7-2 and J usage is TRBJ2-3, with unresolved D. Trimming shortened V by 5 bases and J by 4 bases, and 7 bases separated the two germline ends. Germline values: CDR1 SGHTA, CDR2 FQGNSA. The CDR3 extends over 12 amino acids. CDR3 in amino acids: CASSRPADTQYF. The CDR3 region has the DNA TGTGCCAGCAGCCGACCGGCAGATACGCAGTATTTT.

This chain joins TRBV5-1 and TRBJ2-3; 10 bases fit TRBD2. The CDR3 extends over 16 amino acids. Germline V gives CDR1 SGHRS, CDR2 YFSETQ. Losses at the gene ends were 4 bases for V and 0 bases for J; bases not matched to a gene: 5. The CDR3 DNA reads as TGCGCCAGCAGCCCGACACTAGCGGGGAGCACAGATACGCAGTATTTT. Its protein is CASSPTLAGSTDTQYF.

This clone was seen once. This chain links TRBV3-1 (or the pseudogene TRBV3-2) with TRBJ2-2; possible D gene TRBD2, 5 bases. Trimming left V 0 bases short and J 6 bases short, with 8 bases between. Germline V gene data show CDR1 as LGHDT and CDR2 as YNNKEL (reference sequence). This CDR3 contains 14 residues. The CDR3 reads CASSQEGSPGELFF. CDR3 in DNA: TGTGCCAGCAGCCAAGAGGGGAGTCCCGGGGAGCTGTTTTTT.

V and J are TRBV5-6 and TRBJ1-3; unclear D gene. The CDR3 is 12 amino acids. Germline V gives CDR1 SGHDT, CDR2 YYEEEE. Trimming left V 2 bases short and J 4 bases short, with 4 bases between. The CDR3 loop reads CASSLGGNTIYF. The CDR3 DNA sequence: TGTGCCAGCAGCTTAGGCGGAAACACCATATATTTT.

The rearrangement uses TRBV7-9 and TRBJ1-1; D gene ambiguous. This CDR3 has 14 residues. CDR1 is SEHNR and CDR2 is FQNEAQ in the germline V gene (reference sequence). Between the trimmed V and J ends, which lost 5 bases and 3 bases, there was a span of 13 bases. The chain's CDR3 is CASSEVNSYTEAFF. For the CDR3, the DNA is TGTGCCAGCAGCGAAGTAAACAGCTACACTGAAGCTTTCTTT.

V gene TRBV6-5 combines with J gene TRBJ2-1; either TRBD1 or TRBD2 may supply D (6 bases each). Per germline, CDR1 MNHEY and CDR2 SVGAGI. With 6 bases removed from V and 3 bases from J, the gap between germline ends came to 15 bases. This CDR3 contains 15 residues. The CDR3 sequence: CASRHGGHIYNEQFF. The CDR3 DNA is TGTGCCAGCAGACACGGGGGACATATCTACAATGAGCAGTTCTTC.